The subject of this entry is one TCR beta chain. This sample is part of a study of shared clonotypes between healthy human individuals. CDR3 length: 15 residues. Germline V gives CDR1 SGHTA, CDR2 FQGNSA. The V gene lost 1 base and the J gene lost 2 bases, with 10 bases spanning the gap. Here immunoSEQ multiplex PCR was the method, and the copy in TCRdb shows in-frame clones only, minus some. The sample carries 800,000 to 1,200,000 clones, 70% to 80% recorded once. Sequences were obtained from memory CD4+ T cells from PBMCs. The subset denotes: CD45RA-negative fraction. This receptor was obtained from a young man in good health. Some clones in this sample may be carry-over from other donors' samples. The chain employs TRBV7-2 and TRBJ2-3; no firm D call. CDR3 bases: TGTGCCAGCAGCTTAGGTGTCTACTTCACAGATACGCAGTATTTT. Encoded protein: CASSLGVYFTDTQYF.